The T cell receptor beta chain described here comes from a study of PD-1 blockade in mismatch repair-deficient tumors. CDR1 and CDR2 from the germline V gene are LGHNA and YSLEER. J gave up 6 bases and V 7 bases, and 4 bases lay outside the gene matches. CDR3 length: 13 amino acids. TCRs were sequenced from a few patients responding to pembrolizumab. Clones were sequenced by immunoSEQ multiplex PCR, and TCRdb holds only the in-frame ones, with some missing. The sample lists about 49,000 clones, 77% occurring once. The chain uses TRBV4-3 and TRBJ2-3; the match to TRBD2 covers 10 bases. The receptor was derived from an adult with mismatch repair-deficient cancer. Source: PBMCs, taken before pembrolizumab treatment. The CDR3 DNA is TGCGCCAGCAAAAGTAGCGGGGGGGATACGCAGTATTTT. Its protein is CASKSSGGDTQYF.